This entry concerns a single T cell receptor (beta chain). The data derive from a study of brain T cells in children with intractable seizures. Some clones are missing from TCRdb's copy, which holds only in-frame ones; the method was immunoSEQ multiplex PCR. The sample records 340,000 or so clones, about 93% being singletons. The time point denotes: blood from clinic visit 5 months post-surgery; TSC patient then seizure free. Here the sequenced sample was peripheral blood, taken roughly 5 months after surgery. This TCR derives from a boy under three years old with tuberous sclerosis and intractable seizures.

The CDR3 nucleotides are TGCAGTGCTAGTCTAAGCGGGACACCTCCCTACGAGCAGTACTTC. Protein sequence: CSASLSGTPPYEQYF. The chain employs TRBV20-1 and TRBJ2-7, with D possibly TRBD2 on 7 matching bases. V lost 3 bases, J lost 2 bases, and 17 bases lay in between. CDR3 length: 15 amino acids. Per germline, CDR1 DFQATT and CDR2 SNEGSKA (reference sequence).